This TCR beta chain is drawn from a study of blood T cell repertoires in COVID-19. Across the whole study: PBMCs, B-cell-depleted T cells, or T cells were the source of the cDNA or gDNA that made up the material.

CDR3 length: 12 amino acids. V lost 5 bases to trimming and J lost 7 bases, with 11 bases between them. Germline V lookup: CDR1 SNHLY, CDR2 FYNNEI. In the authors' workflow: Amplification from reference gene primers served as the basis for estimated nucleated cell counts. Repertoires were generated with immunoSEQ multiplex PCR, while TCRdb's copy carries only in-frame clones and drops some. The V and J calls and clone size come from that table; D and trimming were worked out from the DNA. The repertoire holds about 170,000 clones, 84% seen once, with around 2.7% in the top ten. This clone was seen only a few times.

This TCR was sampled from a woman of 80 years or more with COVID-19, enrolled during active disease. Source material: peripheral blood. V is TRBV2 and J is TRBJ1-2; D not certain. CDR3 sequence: CASSIRGFGYTF. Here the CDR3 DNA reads TGTGCCAGCAGTATTCGGGGATTTGGCTACACCTTC.